A single sample gave rise to the 30 T cell receptor beta chains below, sequenced in a study of T-cell memory formation after mild COVID-19. MiXCR, run by TCRdb on the 5' RACE reads, gives a single entry per CDR3 protein. The data contain about 390,000 distinct CDR3 sequences, 16% of them singletons. The sequenced sample consisted of PBMCs or a T cell subset sorted from them (not recorded which). The receptors were sampled from a man between 18 and 29 years old who had mild COVID-19 (a few samples of this study predate the infection). Cell type and time point are not known.

This clonotype appeared a few times. This rearrangement joins TRBV5-1 to TRBJ2-7; 8 positions match TRBD2. Germline trimming cut 4 bases from V and 3 bases from J; bases unmatched to any gene: 6. The CDR3 is made up of 14 amino acids. Germline loops: CDR1 SGHRS, CDR2 YFSETQ. The CDR3 protein is CASSPGGVVYEQYF. The CDR3 nucleotides are TGCGCCAGCAGCCCCGGGGGGGTAGTCTACGAGCAGTACTTC.

This clonotype was detected only once. This chain uses TRBV7-9 with TRBJ1-1; D remains unclear. Per germline, CDR1 SEHNR and CDR2 FQNEAQ (reference sequence). V was clipped by 8 bases and J by 0 bases, with 16 bases between them. There are 15 residues in the CDR3. For the CDR3, the DNA is TGTGCCAGCCGCCAACCCGCAGGATTGAACACTGAAGCTTTCTTT. Encoded protein: CASRQPAGLNTEAFF.

This chain uses TRBV5-1 with TRBJ1-3; D not resolved. The V end was cut by 0 bases, the J end by 4 bases, with 8 bases between. The CDR3 loop spans 14 amino acids. In germline, CDR1 is SGHRS, CDR2 YFSETQ. In DNA, the CDR3 is TGCGCCAGCAGCTTGGATAGAGGAGGAAACACCATATATTTT. This codes for CASSLDRGGNTIYF.

This clonotype was detected a few times. The CDR3 loop is CASSPRRGVSKNIQYF. CDR3 bases: TGTGCCAGCAGTCCCCGGCGGGGGGTTTCCAAAAACATTCAGTACTTC. The genes are TRBV6-2 or TRBV6-3 and TRBJ2-4; 8 bases fit TRBD2. The ends lost 5 bases at V and 2 bases at J; junction bases unmatched: 8. Germline CDR1 reads MNHEY; CDR2 reads SVGEGT. The CDR3 has 16 residues.

This rearrangement joins TRBV7-2 to TRBJ2-3; D might be TRBD2 (6 bases). The germline V and J ends were trimmed by 6 bases and 3 bases, with 7 bases remaining between them. This CDR3 has 12 amino acids. Germline V gene lookup returns CDR1 SGHTA and CDR2 FQGNSA. The CDR3 sequence: CASREGTDTQYF. The CDR3, as DNA: TGTGCCAGCAGGGAGGGGACAGATACGCAGTATTTT.

The chain uses TRBV29-1 and TRBJ1-1; 10 bases fit TRBD1. Germline CDR1 reads SQVTM; CDR2 reads ANQGSEA. V trimming: 6 bases; J trimming: 5 bases; junction bases outside the gene matches: 12. The CDR3 contains 15 residues. This CDR3 reads CSVATDRGLGTEAFF. In DNA form, the CDR3 reads TGCAGCGTCGCAACTGACAGGGGGCTGGGGACTGAAGCTTTCTTT.

This clonotype was recorded many times. This chain joins TRBV29-1 and TRBJ2-7; D is perhaps TRBD1 or TRBD2 (5 bases each). The ends were cut back, 7 bases at V and 7 bases at J, with 17 bases in the middle. The CDR3 is 12 amino acids. Germline CDR1 SQVTM, CDR2 ANQGSEA. The CDR3 DNA reads TGCAGCGCGGGACCAGACGACGGTGAGCAGTACTTC. Protein sequence: CSAGPDDGEQYF.

The genes are TRBV7-6 and TRBJ2-3; D uncertain. Per the germline V gene, CDR1 is SGHVS and CDR2 is FNYEAQ. The CDR3 loop spans 13 amino acids. V was clipped by 1 base and J by 6 bases, with 8 bases between them. DNA of the CDR3: TGTGCCAGCAGCTTAGGATTCTCGGATACGCAGTATTTT. It codes for CASSLGFSDTQYF.

This clonotype was seen only a few times. This chain uses TRBV7-6 with TRBJ2-3; D is ambiguous. The CDR3 sequence is 14 residues long. The V gene's germline CDR1 is SGHVS and CDR2 FNYEAQ. V was trimmed by 7 bases and J by 0 bases, leaving 11 bases between them. The CDR3 DNA reads TGTGCCAGCATGCACGGCGTTAGCACAGATACGCAGTATTTT. Protein sequence: CASMHGVSTDTQYF.

The chain joins TRBV7-9 to TRBJ1-4; D is ambiguous. V lost 5 bases and J 8 bases, leaving 24 bases between the germline ends. The length of the CDR3 is 17 residues. CDR1 is SEHNR and CDR2 is FQNEAQ in the germline V gene (reference sequence). CDR3 sequence reads: CASSDNGPTAASEKLFF. DNA of the CDR3: TGTGCCAGCAGCGATAACGGTCCGACGGCGGCGTCGGAAAAACTGTTTTTT. Full variable domain (remainder filled in from reference TRBV7-9 and TRBJ1-4): DTGVSQNPRHKITKRGQNVTFRCDPISEHNRLYWYRQTLGQGPEFLTYFQNEAQLEKSRLLSDRFSAERPKGSFSTLEIQRTEQGDSAMYLCASSDNGPTAASEKLFFGSGTQLSVL.

J is TRBJ1-5 and V is TRBV6-2 or TRBV6-3; 11 bases fit TRBD1. The CDR3 is 18 amino acids. The germline CDR1 and CDR2 sequences are MNHEY and SVGEGT. V shed 0 bases, J shed 6 bases, and the junction held 10 bases outside the gene matches. CDR3 residues: CASSYSISGTGGGQPQHF. CDR3 coding DNA: TGTGCCAGCAGTTACTCGATTTCCGGGACAGGGGGTGGTCAGCCCCAGCATTTT.

This chain connects TRBV29-1 to TRBJ1-2; D is possibly TRBD1 (5 bases). The CDR3 is 13 amino acids. CDR1 and CDR2 (germline): SQVTM, ANQGSEA. Deletions cut 0 bases from V and 8 bases from J, with 13 bases between. CDR3 DNA: TGCAGCGTTGAAGAGGGACCCGCCCAGGGCTACACCTTC. Translation: CSVEEGPAQGYTF.

The chain is built from TRBV7-2 and TRBJ1-2; D is ambiguous. The ends were cut back, 4 bases at V and 5 bases at J, with 11 bases in the middle. CDR1 and CDR2 from the germline V gene are SGHTA and FQGNSA. The CDR3 runs to 13 residues. Here the CDR3 reads CASSSRHHYGYTF. CDR3 bases: TGTGCCAGCAGCTCACGACACCATTATGGCTACACCTTC. Full variable domain (missing parts from reference TRBV7-2 and TRBJ1-2): GAGVSQSPSNKVTEKGKDVELRCDPISGHTALYWYRQSLGQGLEFLIYFQGNSAPDKSGLPSDRFSAERTGGSVSTLTIQRTQQEDSAVYLCASSSRHHYGYTFGSGTRLTVV.

The chain combines TRBV4-3 with TRBJ2-6; tentatively, D is TRBD1 or TRBD2 (5 bases each). The CDR3 length is 18 residues. CDR1 and CDR2 (germline): LGHNA, YSLEER. V lost 0 bases, J lost 4 bases, and 16 bases lay in between. The CDR3 region has the DNA TGCGCCAGCAGCCAAGATGCTGCCCGGGGCTCCGGGGCCAACGTCCTGACTTTC. Translated, it gives CASSQDAARGSGANVLTF.

In its sample, this clonotype was seen many times. The V and J genes are TRBV24-1 and TRBJ1-1; no firm D call. This CDR3 has 10 amino acids. In germline, CDR1 is KGHDR, CDR2 SFDVKD. V was cut by 7 bases and J by 7 bases, with 6 bases left in between. CDR3 DNA: TGTGCCACCAGATTCGGTGAAGCTTTCTTT. It is translated as CATRFGEAFF.

The chain couples TRBV2 to TRBJ2-7; D may be TRBD2 (6 bases). V was trimmed by 7 bases and J by 6 bases, leaving 16 bases between them. The CDR3 totals 13 residues. Germline V gene data show CDR1 as SNHLY and CDR2 as FYNNEI. CDR3 coding DNA: TGTGCCAGCAAACCCGGGGAGGTTGGCGAGCAGTACTTC. Translation: CASKPGEVGEQYF. The whole variable domain, filled in from reference TRBV2 and TRBJ2-7, reads EPEVTQTPSHQVTQMGQEVILRCVPISNHLYFYWYRQILGQKVEFLVSFYNNEISEKSEIFDDQFSVERPDGSNFTLKIRSTKLEDSAMYFCASKPGEVGEQYFGPGTRLTVT.

The rearrangement joins TRBV4-1 to TRBJ2-3; 11 bases are a match to TRBD2. J lost 10 bases, V lost 0 bases, and 9 bases had no gene match. CDR1 and CDR2 from the germline V gene are MGHRA and YSYEKL. The CDR3 runs 16 residues. CDR3 protein: CASSQDSGGAWDAQYF. CDR3 nucleotide sequence: TGCGCCAGCAGCCAAGATAGCGGGGGGGCCTGGGATGCGCAGTATTTT.

This clonotype was seen a few times. The chain joins TRBV4-1 to TRBJ2-1; D call uncertain. Germline lookup yields CDR1 MGHRA and CDR2 YSYEKL. The CDR3 totals 15 residues. V was shortened by 2 bases and J by 5 bases, with 13 bases between the two germline ends. The CDR3 coding sequence is TGCGCCAGCAGCCAATGGGCTAACATGGACAATGAGCAGTTCTTC. Translated, it gives CASSQWANMDNEQFF.

The J gene is TRBJ2-2, the V gene TRBV6-2 or TRBV6-3; 7 bases agree with TRBD2. Germline CDR1 reads MNHEY; CDR2 reads SVGEGT. This CDR3 contains 16 residues. V lost 2 bases and J lost 5; bases outside the gene matches: 8. In DNA, the CDR3 is TGTGCCAGCAGTTACCCCGGGACGGGAGGAACCGGGGAGCTGTTTTTT. This sequence encodes CASSYPGTGGTGELFF.

The V and J genes are TRBV5-6 and TRBJ2-1; TRBD2 matches at 10 bases. J lost 8 bases, V lost 0 bases, and 11 bases had no gene match. Germline V lookup: CDR1 SGHDT, CDR2 YYEEEE. The CDR3 is made up of 17 amino acids. In DNA form, the CDR3 reads TGTGCCAGCAGCTTGGAGCGGGGGGGCCTTTCTACCCATGAGCAGTTCTTC. Translation gives CASSLERGGLSTHEQFF.

This clonotype was seen a handful of times. One end of the junction varies from germline; a read error may be responsible. J is TRBJ2-1 and V is TRBV12-3 or TRBV12-4, with 12 bases aligning to TRBD2. The CDR3 is 14 amino acids. The DNA of the CDR3 is TGTGCCAGCAGTCTAGCGGGGGGGCCAACCGAGCAGTTCTTC. Protein product: CASSLAGGPTEQFF.

J is TRBJ2-1 and V is TRBV5-4; D may be TRBD2 (6 bases). Germline V gene sequence: CDR1 SGHNT, CDR2 YYREEE (reference sequence). The V end lost 0 bases, the J end lost 10 bases, and 14 bases lay between the germline ends. The CDR3 has 14 amino acids. The CDR3 DNA reads as TGTGCCAGCAGCTTGGGGGACGGGGGTCCCGAGCAGTTCTTC. Translated, it gives CASSLGDGGPEQFF.

This clonotype appeared a few times. This chain links TRBV3-1 with TRBJ1-1, with D unresolved. Germline values: CDR1 LGHDT, CDR2 YNNKEL (reference sequence). The germline V and J ends were trimmed by 5 bases and 1 base, with 11 bases remaining between them. The CDR3 spans 14 residues. The CDR3 DNA follows: TGTGCCAGCAGCTATGTGGGCGCGAACACTGAAGCTTTCTTT. This codes for CASSYVGANTEAFF.

This sequence joins TRBV5-1 and TRBJ2-1, with 11 bases aligning to TRBD2. V shed 3 bases and J 10 bases; nucleotides not matched to a gene: 9. Looked up from germline, CDR1 is SGHRS and CDR2 is YFSETQ. The CDR3 sequence is 15 residues long. For the CDR3, the DNA is TGCGCCAGCAGCTCCCGACTAGCGGGGACCAGCGAGCAGTTCTTC. Its protein product is CASSSRLAGTSEQFF.

This rearrangement joins TRBV20-1 to TRBJ2-3; D not certain. The CDR3 covers 14 residues. Germline CDR1 and CDR2: DFQATT and SNEGSKA (reference sequence). V shed 4 bases and J shed 2 bases, with 13 bases lying between them. In DNA, the CDR3 is TGCAGTGCTATCGACACGATCCACACAGATACGCAGTATTTT. This codes for CSAIDTIHTDTQYF.

This clonotype was seen at least ten times. The CDR3 reads CASSLGGSYEQYV. CDR3 in DNA: TGTGCCAGCAGTTTAGGTGGCTCCTACGAGCAGTACGTC. The gene calls are TRBV27 and TRBJ2-7, with no clear D. Germline values: CDR1 MNHEY, CDR2 SMNVEV (reference sequence). V dropped 2 bases and J dropped 0 bases, with 5 bases sitting between them. This CDR3 is 13 amino acids long.

The chain carries TRBV5-6 and TRBJ2-1; TRBD2 aligns across 7 bases. Germline V gives CDR1 SGHDT, CDR2 YYEEEE. The CDR3 loop spans 12 amino acids. The junction had 2 bases not matched to a gene; V was cut back by 4 bases and J by 7 bases. The CDR3 nucleotides read TGTGCCAGCAGCCGGGAGGCTAATGAGCAGTTCTTC. Amino acid sequence: CASSREANEQFF. The entire variable domain, with the rest obtained from reference TRBV5-6 and TRBJ2-1, is as follows: DAGVTQSPTHLIKTRGQQVTLRCSPKSGHDTVSWYQQALGQGPQFIFQYYEEEERQRGNFPDRFSGHQFPNYSSELNVNALLLGDSALYLCASSREANEQFFGPGTRLTVL.

CDR3 bases: TGTGCCAGCAGTGGATACAGGGGAGCAAGCTCCTATAATTCACCCCTCCACTTT. It is translated as CASSGYRGASSYNSPLHF. The V gene is TRBV6-1, the J gene TRBJ1-6, with TRBD1 matching 7 bases. Losses at the gene ends were 4 bases for V and 0 bases for J; bases not matched to a gene: 9. CDR1 is MNHNS, CDR2 SASEGT, per germline. This CDR3 spans 18 amino acids.

The chain links TRBV3-1 to TRBJ2-3; D is unresolved. Germline V CDR1 and CDR2: LGHDT, YNNKEL (reference sequence). The germline V and J ends were trimmed by 2 bases and 7 bases, with 10 bases remaining between them. This CDR3 spans 13 amino acids. CDR3 residues: CASSQPPLNTQYF. The CDR3 DNA follows: TGTGCCAGCAGCCAACCCCCTTTGAATACGCAGTATTTT.

The chain combines TRBV3-1 with TRBJ2-2; D may match TRBD1 or TRBD2 (5 bases each). V was cut by 4 bases and J by 6 bases, with 15 bases left in between. The CDR3 contains 15 residues. CDR1 and CDR2 (germline): LGHDT, YNNKEL (reference sequence). CDR3 DNA sequence: TGTGCCAGCAGCCCCCGGCTGAAGGGACCCGGGGAGCTGTTTTTT. It is translated as CASSPRLKGPGELFF.